These T cell receptor beta chains were read from a single sample in a study of blood T cell repertoires in COVID-19. Profiled with immunoSEQ multiplex PCR; TCRdb holds only in-frame clones, not every one. The sample includes about 36,000 clones, over 75% of them seen just once. Material for sequencing was peripheral blood. These receptor sequences come from a human donor in a cohort sampled during active COVID-19. Both conserved end residues are part of each CDR3. Fields, in order: J gene, V gene, clone size, D gene, CDR3 length, CDR3 DNA, CDR3 protein. A D gene is named only where the DNA matches it firmly. Size is stated for part of the rows, as once, few or many counts, or as a class when the clone is expanded.

TRBJ2-3,TRBV7-9,-,TRBD2,16,TGTGCCAGCAGCCCCTCTCTTCGGCTAGCGGCAGATACGCAGTATTTT,CASSPSLRLAADTQYF
TRBJ2-3,TRBV6-5,-,TRBD2,16,TGTGCCAGCAGTTACTCGGCTAGCGGGTTTACAGATACGCAGTATTTT,CASSYSASGFTDTQYF
TRBJ2-1,TRBV4-2,-,TRBD2,17,TGTGCCAGCAGCCCCCACAGCGGGGGGGCAAACTACAATGAGCAGTTCTTC,CASSPHSGGANYNEQFF
TRBJ2-5,TRBV7-9,-,TRBD1,14,TGTACCAGCAGCACCGGGACAGTACGAGAGACCCAGTACTTC,CTSSTGTVRETQYF
TRBJ2-7,TRBV19,-,-,14,TGTGCCAGTAGTTCGAGGACTGACCGTTTCGAGCAGTACTTC,CASSSRTDRFEQYF
TRBJ2-2,TRBV6-1,-,TRBD2,17,TGTGCCAGCAGTGAAGTTATTACTAGCGGTTACACCGGGGAGCTGTTTTTT,CASSEVITSGYTGELFF
TRBJ1-2,TRBV30,-,-,16,TGTGCCTGGAGTCGGGCTAGGGGCGGTGGCAGTTATGGCTACACCTTC,CAWSRARGGGSYGYTF
TRBJ1-2,TRBV5-1,-,TRBD1,15,TGCGCCAGCAGCTTGCATGACAGGGGGGGCTATGGCTACACCTTC,CASSLHDRGGYGYTF
TRBJ2-7,TRBV5-4,-,TRBD1,15,TGTGCCAGCAGCGGCGACAGGGGGCCCCCCTACGAGCAGTACTTC,CASSGDRGPPYEQYF
TRBJ2-7,TRBV2,-,TRBD1,15,TGTGCCATCAAACCCACAGGGGTCCCAACCTACGAGCAGTACTTC,CAIKPTGVPTYEQYF
TRBJ1-2,TRBV2,-,-,17,TGTGCCAACCCCCTTAGCAGGGTCGGGCAGCCCAACTATGGCTACACCTTC,CANPLSRVGQPNYGYTF
TRBJ1-5,TRBV2,few,-,14,TGTGCCAGCAGTGAAGGACAGGTGCACCAGCCCCAGCATTTT,CASSEGQVHQPQHF
TRBJ1-1,TRBV28,-,-,13,TGTGCCAGCATGATGGTGGCGAACACTGAAGCTTTCTTT,CASMMVANTEAFF
TRBJ2-7,TRBV7-2,-,TRBD2,16,TGTGCCAGCAGTCCCGGGCCTAGCGGGGGGAACTACGAGCAGTACTTC,CASSPGPSGGNYEQYF
TRBJ2-7,TRBV9,-,TRBD1,14,TGTGCCAGCAGCGCGACAGGGGACGGCTACGAGCAGTACTTC,CASSATGDGYEQYF
TRBJ1-2,TRBV5-1,-,TRBD1,16,TGCGCCAGCAGCTTGGGCGGTGGACAGGGGCGAGGAGGCTACACCTTC,CASSLGGGQGRGGYTF
TRBJ1-1,TRBV19,-,-,13,TGTGCCAGTAGTATCGGGTGGCGGGAGTCAGCTTTCTTT,CASSIGWRESAFF
TRBJ1-6,TRBV3-1/TRBV3-2,-,-,15,TGTGCCAGCAGCCAAGAGGCGGGGGCAGAATCACCCCTCCACTTT,CASSQEAGAESPLHF
TRBJ1-3,TRBV7-8,few,-,14,TGTGCCAGCAGCTTAGCTAGAAGCCGAAACACCATATATTTT,CASSLARSRNTIYF
TRBJ2-2,TRBV9,once,-,15,TGTGCCAGCAGCGTAGTACAGATGAACACCGGGGAGCTGTTTTTT,CASSVVQMNTGELFF
TRBJ2-3,TRBV5-1,-,TRBD2,15,TGCGCCAGCAGCCCCGGACTAGCGGGAGCAGATACGCAGTATTTT,CASSPGLAGADTQYF
TRBJ2-7,TRBV4-1,once,-,15,TGCGCCAGCAGCCTGGAGGCAGTCAGCCCCTACGAGCAGTACTTC,CASSLEAVSPYEQYF
TRBJ2-1,TRBV9,-,-,16,TGTGCCAGCAGCGTAGAAGGACGGGGTTCCTACAATGAGCAGTTCTTC,CASSVEGRGSYNEQFF
TRBJ2-7,TRBV7-2,-,TRBD2,16,TGTGCCAGCAGCTTAGTAAGACTAGCCGGATTCTACGAGCAGTACTTC,CASSLVRLAGFYEQYF
TRBJ2-7,TRBV5-1,-,TRBD1,14,TGCGCCAGCAGCTTGGGACAGGGGGGCTACGAGCAGTACTTC,CASSLGQGGYEQYF
TRBJ2-7,TRBV11-2,-,TRBD1,17,TGTGCCAGCAGCTTAGGATCGGACAGGGAATCCTCCTACGAGCAGTACTTC,CASSLGSDRESSYEQYF
TRBJ2-1,TRBV11-3,once,-,15,TGTGCCAGCAGCTTACGCGGGGGCCTTAACAATGAGCAGTTCTTC,CASSLRGGLNNEQFF
TRBJ2-2,TRBV5-6,-,-,12,TGTGCCAGCAGCTCAACTGAAGGGGAGCTGTTTTTT,CASSSTEGELFF
TRBJ1-1,TRBV5-1,-,-,12,TGCGCCAGCAATGGGGGGGGCACTGAAGCTTTCTTT,CASNGGGTEAFF
TRBJ1-4,TRBV10-3,-,-,17,TGTGCCATCAGTCAACAGGGAGGGTCAACAACTAATGAAAAACTGTTTTTT,CAISQQGGSTTNEKLFF
TRBJ2-7,TRBV7-9,-,-,13,TGTGCCAGCAGCTTAAGACTATCCCTCGAGCAGTACTTC,CASSLRLSLEQYF
TRBJ2-2,TRBV19,once,-,16,TGTGCCAGTAGTAGAGAGGAGACGCAGATATCCGGGGAGCTGTTTTTT,CASSREETQISGELFF
TRBJ2-5,TRBV29-1,-,-,13,TGCAGCGTTGCGGTGCGGAGAGGGGAGACCCAGTACTTC,CSVAVRRGETQYF
TRBJ1-1,TRBV28,once,-,14,TGTGCCAGCAGTTCATCCCAGGGGAACACTGAAGCTTTCTTT,CASSSSQGNTEAFF
TRBJ2-7,TRBV4-1,-,TRBD2,15,TGCGCCAGCAGCCAAGTGGTAGCGGGCGCCTACGAGCAGTACTTC,CASSQVVAGAYEQYF
TRBJ2-2,TRBV5-1,-,TRBD2,15,TGCGCCAGCAGCTTGGCGGGGGGTAACACCGGGGAGCTGTTTTTT,CASSLAGGNTGELFF
TRBJ1-1,TRBV1,-,-,15,TGCACCAGCGGAAATCTGGGGGCCGAGGACACTGAAGCTTTCTTT,CTSGNLGAEDTEAFF
TRBJ1-6,TRBV23-1,-,TRBD1,14,TGCGCCAGCAGTCGAGGACAGGGAAATTCACCCCTCCACTTT,CASSRGQGNSPLHF
TRBJ2-5,TRBV2,-,-,14,TGTGCCAGCAGTGGATTGACTAATCAAGAGACCCAGTACTTC,CASSGLTNQETQYF
TRBJ2-2,TRBV3-1/TRBV3-2,-,TRBD1,16,TGTGCCAGCAGCCCACCCGGGACAGGGTACGGCGGGGAGCTGTTTTTT,CASSPPGTGYGGELFF
TRBJ1-1,TRBV30,-,-,14,TGTGCCTGGAGTGTGGCGGGCGGGGGGACTGAAGCTTTCTTT,CAWSVAGGGTEAFF